The entry below describes one T cell receptor (beta chain). This sample is part of a study of technical replicates of blood from several donors. Generated by immunoSEQ multiplex PCR, the TCRdb table keeps only in-frame clones and is missing some. The table lists 55,000 to 65,000 clones, 75% to 90% of them singletons. Trimming left V 2 bases short and J 7 bases short, with 17 bases between. This CDR3 contains 15 residues. The V gene's germline CDR1 is MRHNA and CDR2 SNTAGT. The receptor was derived from a human donor in good health. Some clones in this sample may be carry-over from other donors' samples. This rearrangement joins TRBV6-4 to TRBJ2-5, with unresolved D. Sequenced: PBMCs. The CDR3 DNA is TGTGCCAGCAGTGACACTCTCGGTGGTTCCGGGACCCAGTACTTC. This translates into CASSDTLGGSGTQYF.